Each of the 21 T cell receptor beta chains below was sequenced from the same sample in a study of shared clonotypes between healthy human individuals. Profiled with immunoSEQ multiplex PCR; TCRdb holds only in-frame clones, not every one. The table shows 450,000 to 650,000 clones, with around three quarters occurring only once. The sample was PBMCs. The receptor source for this set is a woman aged 40 to 50 in good health. Some clones in this sample may be carry-over from other donors' samples.

This clone was seen many times. The chain is built from TRBV28 and TRBJ2-3, with 8 bases aligning to TRBD2. Germline V lookup: CDR1 MDHEN, CDR2 SYDVKM. With 0 bases clipped from V and 2 bases from J, the junction kept 7 bases outside the gene matches. The CDR3 totals 17 residues. The CDR3 loop is CASSLWGSGRYTDTQYF. The CDR3 DNA reads TGTGCCAGCAGTTTATGGGGGAGCGGGAGATACACAGATACGCAGTATTTT. Based on the CDR3 plus reference TRBV28 and TRBJ2-3, the full variable domain is DVKVTQSSRYLVKRTGEKVFLECVQDMDHENMFWYRQDPGLGLRLIYFSYDVKMKEKGDIPEGYSVSREKKERFSLILESASTNQTSMYLCASSLWGSGRYTDTQYFGPGTRLTVL.

The J gene is TRBJ1-1, the V gene TRBV30; D unresolved. Trimming removed 6 bases from V and 0 bases from J, with 8 bases in between. CDR1 is GTSNPN and CDR2 is SVGIG in the germline V gene (reference sequence). CDR3 length: 12 residues. In DNA form, the CDR3 reads TGTGCCTGTGCTGTTATGAACACTGAAGCTTTCTTT. It specifies CACAVMNTEAFF.

This clone showed up just once. The chain links TRBV5-5 to TRBJ2-5, with TRBD1 matching 9 bases. This CDR3 comprises 14 residues. Germline CDR1 reads SGHKS; CDR2 reads YYEKEE (reference sequence). Unmatched junction bases numbered 2, after V lost 3 bases and J lost 2 bases. CDR3 sequence (DNA): TGTGCCAGCAGCTGGGGGACAGGGCAAGAGACCCAGTACTTC. Protein product: CASSWGTGQETQYF. Together with reference TRBV5-5 and TRBJ2-5, the CDR3 gives the full variable domain: DAGVTQSPTHLIKTRGQQVTLRCSPISGHKSVSWYQQVLGQGPQFIFQYYEKEERGRGNFPDRFSARQFPNYSSELNVNALLLGDSALYLCASSWGTGQETQYFGPGTRLLVL.

J is TRBJ2-5 and V is TRBV5-1; D perhaps matches TRBD2 (6 bases). Trimming removed 4 bases at V and 2 bases at J, with 9 bases between. This CDR3 contains 13 residues. Germline V gene sequence: CDR1 SGHRS, CDR2 YFSETQ. CDR3 region: CASSRGEQETQYF. The CDR3 DNA reads TGCGCCAGCAGCCGCGGGGAACAAGAGACCCAGTACTTC.

The V call is TRBV7-2, the J call TRBJ2-1, with TRBD2 identical over 16 bases. The CDR3 has 18 residues. The germline V gene has CDR1 SGHTA and CDR2 FQGNSA. V lost 4 bases to trimming and J lost 7 bases; unmatched junction nucleotides: 10. The CDR3 DNA sequence: TGTGCCAGCAGCTCCGGTCAGGGACTAGCGGGAGGGGGGAATGAGCAGTTCTTC. This codes for CASSSGQGLAGGGNEQFF.

The CDR3 is CASSVAIVSQSRANVLTF. CDR3 DNA: TGTGCCAGCAGCGTGGCCATTGTCTCACAAAGTCGGGCCAACGTCCTGACTTTC. The V gene is TRBV7-6, the J gene TRBJ2-6; D uncertain. V gave up 5 bases and J gave up 5 bases, with 22 bases separating them. The CDR3 contains 18 residues. From germline, CDR1 is SGHVS and CDR2 FNYEAQ.

With respect to this clone: In the same sample, other DNA sequences code for this CDR3. The chain joins TRBV7-2 to TRBJ1-1; D is uncertain. The V end lost 2 bases, the J end lost 0 bases, and 4 bases lay between the germline ends. Germline V gene lookup returns CDR1 SGHTA and CDR2 FQGNSA. The CDR3 covers 13 residues. The CDR3 coding sequence is TGTGCCAGCAGCTTACGAATGAACACTGAAGCTTTCTTT. Residues: CASSLRMNTEAFF.

V and J are TRBV5-1 and TRBJ2-7; the match to TRBD2 covers 10 bases. The trim removed 4 bases at V and 5 bases at J, leaving 6 bases unmatched. In germline, CDR1 is SGHRS, CDR2 YFSETQ. This CDR3 is 14 amino acids long. CDR3: CASSPTSGINEQYF. The CDR3 DNA sequence: TGCGCCAGCAGCCCCACTAGCGGGATCAACGAGCAGTACTTC.

CDR3 in DNA: TGCAGCGTAACCCCGGGACAGGGCTCCTACGAGCAGTACTTC. Encoded protein: CSVTPGQGSYEQYF. This rearrangement joins TRBV29-1 to TRBJ2-7; 9 bases match TRBD1. The junction had 6 bases not matched to a gene; V was cut back by 6 bases and J by 0 bases. Germline CDR1 SQVTM, CDR2 ANQGSEA. The CDR3 is made up of 14 amino acids.

CDR3 sequence (DNA): TGTGCCAGCTCACCACCCGGCGCGGAGTTATATGGCTACACCTTC. Translation: CASSPPGAELYGYTF. The chain employs TRBV18 and TRBJ1-2; D remains unclear. Germline V lookup: CDR1 KGHSH, CDR2 LQKENI. Trimming stripped 0 bases from V and 5 bases from J, with 13 bases between. The CDR3 is 15 amino acids. Using reference TRBV18 and TRBJ1-2 for the parts outside the CDR3, the full variable domain is NAGVMQNPRHLVRRRGQEARLRCSPMKGHSHVYWYRQLPEEGLKFMVYLQKENIIDESGMPKERFSAEFPKEGPSILRIQQVVRGDSAAYFCASSPPGAELYGYTFGSGTRLTVV.

About this clone: A read error may explain this, as a much larger clone is one base away. V and J are TRBV30 and TRBJ2-5; D could derive from TRBD1 or TRBD2 (6 bases each). In germline, CDR1 is GTSNPN, CDR2 SVGIG (reference sequence). CDR3 size: 13 residues. The CDR3 reads CAWSGGREETRYF. The DNA for the CDR3 is TGTGCCTGGAGCGGGGGCAGGGAAGAGACCCGGTACTTC.

The chain links TRBV4-1 to TRBJ1-5, with a possible D match to TRBD1 (5 bases). The CDR3 extends over 15 amino acids. V gave up 1 base and J gave up 5 bases, with 12 bases separating them. Germline lookup yields CDR1 MGHRA and CDR2 YSYEKL. Written as DNA, the CDR3 is TGCGCCAGCAGCCAAGCTTCACGAGGGGATCAGCCCCAGCATTTT. It encodes CASSQASRGDQPQHF.

The chain is built from TRBV27 and TRBJ1-1; TRBD1 is a possible D gene (5 bases). Trimming removed 7 bases from V and 7 bases from J, with 19 bases in between. CDR1 MNHEY and CDR2 SMNVEV come from the germline V gene (reference sequence). The CDR3 is made up of 14 amino acids. The CDR3 loop reads CASTSQSRVNEAFF. CDR3 bases: TGTGCCAGCACTTCTCAGAGCAGGGTAAATGAAGCTTTCTTT.

This clone came up once. The V call is TRBV15, the J call TRBJ2-3; TRBD2 is a possible D gene (6 bases). V lost 0 bases and J lost 1, with 17 bases in between. The length of the CDR3 is 18 residues. CDR1 is LNHNV and CDR2 is YYDKDF in the germline V gene (reference sequence). CDR3 sequence: CATSRDRGRRGGTDTQYF. Here the CDR3 DNA reads TGTGCCACCAGCAGAGATAGGGGTCGGAGGGGAGGCACAGATACGCAGTATTTT.

Points on this clone: A far larger clone differs by one base, so this is likely a read error. Other DNA sequences of this sample code for an identical CDR3. The chain is built from TRBV5-4 and TRBJ2-3; the match to TRBD2 covers 16 bases. The CDR3 has 16 residues. In germline, CDR1 is SGHNT, CDR2 YYREEE (reference sequence). In DNA, the CDR3 is TGCGCCAGCAGCTCGGGACTAGCGGGAGGGAGGGATACGCAGTATTTT. It specifies CASSSGLAGGRDTQYF.

The V gene is TRBV5-1, the J gene TRBJ2-7; 15 nucleotides line up with TRBD2. Germline V lookup: CDR1 SGHRS, CDR2 YFSETQ. V lost 3 bases and J lost 6; bases outside the gene matches: 7. The CDR3 loop spans 16 amino acids. CDR3 in amino acids: CASSYGLAGGPGEQYF. CDR3 DNA sequence: TGCGCCAGCAGCTACGGACTAGCGGGAGGGCCGGGCGAGCAGTACTTC.

The chain couples TRBV6-4 to TRBJ2-2; D is uncertain. The CDR3 contains 16 residues. Trimming removed 0 bases at V and 4 bases at J, with 12 bases between. Per germline, CDR1 MRHNA and CDR2 SNTAGT. The DNA for the CDR3 is TGTGCCAGCAGTGACTCGCGCGGTTCGGGCACCGGGGAGCTGTTTTTT. Translated: CASSDSRGSGTGELFF.

Details on this clone: An end of the junction does not agree with germline; a read error may underlie this. This chain connects TRBV20-1 to TRBJ1-1; 10 bases map to TRBD1. Germline lookup yields CDR1 DFQATT and CDR2 SNEGSKA (reference sequence). This CDR3 has 11 residues. The CDR3: CSAWTGGVWVF. Written as DNA, the CDR3 is TGCAGTGCGTGGACAGGGGGGGTTTGGGTCTTT.

V and J are TRBV29-1 and TRBJ2-7, with no clear D. V was cut by 4 bases and J by 0 bases, with 10 bases left in between. CDR3 length: 13 residues. Per the germline V gene, CDR1 is SQVTM and CDR2 is ANQGSEA. Written as DNA, the CDR3 is TGCAGCGTTGCGTGGTCGTCCTCCTACGAGCAGTACTTC. Protein: CSVAWSSSYEQYF.

The chain joins TRBV9 to TRBJ2-5; D possibly matches TRBD1 or TRBD2 (5 bases each). V lost 5 bases to trimming and J lost 4 bases, with 12 bases between them. Germline CDR1 and CDR2: SGDLS and YYNGEE. This CDR3 region has 13 residues. CDR3 DNA: TGTGCCAGCAGTCAAATTGGGGGAGAGACCCAGTACTTC. Translated, it gives CASSQIGGETQYF.

This chain connects TRBV5-1 to TRBJ2-1; 7 positions agree with TRBD2. The CDR3 has 15 residues. Unmatched junction bases numbered 9, after V lost 4 bases and J lost 5 bases. The V gene's germline CDR1 is SGHRS and CDR2 YFSETQ. The DNA for the CDR3 is TGCGCCAGCAGCGCGGGACGGCTAGCGGACAATGAGCAGTTCTTC. The encoded protein is CASSAGRLADNEQFF.